This T cell receptor beta chain appears in the sequencing data of a study of CD4 T cells in relation to SARS-CoV-2 and coronaviruses. Study-wide context: ViraFEST: roughly 10-day antigen culture of PBMCs, then TCR beta CDR3 sequencing. General observations from the study: About 65% of donors had memory CD4+ clonotypes crossrecognizing SARS-CoV-2 and common cold coronavirus spike.

Before the COVID-19 pandemic, during about 2010-2018, CD4+ T cells were taken from unexposed donors. After more than eight days of culture, CD4+ T cells were isolated. As cell numbers allowed, unexposed-donor CD4+ T cells faced SARS-CoV-2 S/N and four cold-coronavirus spikes. Cultures received half-medium IL-2 refreshes on days 3 and 7. This CDR3 is built from 15 residues. V lost 5 bases, J lost 5 bases, and 8 bases stayed unmatched. Germline V gene data show CDR1 as SEHNR and CDR2 as FQNEAQ (reference sequence). Produced via immunoSEQ multiplex PCR; TCRdb's table is partial and in-frame only. The profile shows 32,000 or so clones, less than 85% of them singletons. In its sample, this clone was seen a few times. Its specificity is unknown.

This sequence was found in a human donor in good health. Sequencing was carried out using CD4+ T cells from PBMCs, cultured in vitro. V usage is TRBV7-9 and J usage is TRBJ1-1, with 10 bases matching TRBD1. The CDR3 nucleotides read TGTGCCAGCAGCAAGAGGACAGGGGGGAATACTGAAGCTTTCTTT. Translated, it gives CASSKRTGGNTEAFF.